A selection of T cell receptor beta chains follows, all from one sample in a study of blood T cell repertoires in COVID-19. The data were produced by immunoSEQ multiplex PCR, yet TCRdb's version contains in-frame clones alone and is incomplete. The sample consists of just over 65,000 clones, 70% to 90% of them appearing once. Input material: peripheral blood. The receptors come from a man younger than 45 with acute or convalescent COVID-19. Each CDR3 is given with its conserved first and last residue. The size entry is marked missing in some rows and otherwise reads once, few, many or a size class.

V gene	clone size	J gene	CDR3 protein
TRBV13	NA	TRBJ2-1	CASSSSTGSPNEQFF
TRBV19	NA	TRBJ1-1	CASSISRDTEAFF
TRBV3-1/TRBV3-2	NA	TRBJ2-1	CASSPAEREFNEQFF
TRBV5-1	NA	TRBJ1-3	CASSFQGGDTIYF
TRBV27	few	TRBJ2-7	CASSPTRRRDRGTHEQYF
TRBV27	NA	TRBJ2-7	CASSFRGRGHEQYF
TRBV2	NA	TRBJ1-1	CASRGQENTEAFF
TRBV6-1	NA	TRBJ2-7	CASSEKAAGRPYEQYF
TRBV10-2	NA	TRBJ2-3	CASRFLTHGGSGTDTQYF
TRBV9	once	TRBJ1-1	CASSVEPGGVAEAFF
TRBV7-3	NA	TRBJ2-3	CASSLTRSGIDTDTQYF
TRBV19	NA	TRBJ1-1	CASRDSINTEAFF
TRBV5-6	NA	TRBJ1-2	CASTSDRGLNYGYTF
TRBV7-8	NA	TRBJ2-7	CASTKLAQLGEQYF
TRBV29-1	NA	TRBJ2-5	CSVEELGETQYF
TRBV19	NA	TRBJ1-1	CASSLWAPGHKNTEAFF
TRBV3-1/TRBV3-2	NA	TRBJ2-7	CASSPAGRGDGEQYF
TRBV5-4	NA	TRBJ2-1	CASSGSGSGEQFF
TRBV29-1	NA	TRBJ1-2	CSAYGQGGSANYGYTF
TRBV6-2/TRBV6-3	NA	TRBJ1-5	CASSYPSGAKNQPQHF
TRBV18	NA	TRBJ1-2	CASSLSTNDRVGGYTF
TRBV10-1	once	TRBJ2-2	CASTRDRATGELFF
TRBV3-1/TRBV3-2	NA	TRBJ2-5	CASSPNQETQYF
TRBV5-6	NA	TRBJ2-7	CASSSVGPGTTWYEQYF
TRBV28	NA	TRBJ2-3	CASWGRYTDTQYF
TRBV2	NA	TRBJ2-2	CASSEAGRGTSGRGANTGELFF
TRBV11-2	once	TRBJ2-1	CASSLNRFGGTGSYNEQFF
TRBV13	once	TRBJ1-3	CASSPGLSGNTIYF
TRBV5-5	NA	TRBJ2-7	CASSTGTGRGEQYF
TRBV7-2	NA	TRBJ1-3	CASSPRQGAGGNTIYF
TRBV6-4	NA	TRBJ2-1	CASSEDSSYNEQFF
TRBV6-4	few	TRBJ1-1	CASSPEAGNTEAFF
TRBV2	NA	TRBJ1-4	CASSESPYGNEKLFF
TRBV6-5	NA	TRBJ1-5	CASSYGTSDQPQHF
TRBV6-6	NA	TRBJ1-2	CASRLTGDTYGYTF